Below, 4 T cell receptor beta chains from the same sample are listed, as sequenced in a study of T cells in Graves' hyperthyroidism and ophthalmopathy. Amplified TCR beta CDR3 regions came from RNA transcripts. HTBI primers drove first-round RT-PCR of the TCR CDR3. TCRdb analysed the multiplex PCR reads with MiXCR anew, one entry per CDR3 protein. This table holds roughly 720,000 distinct CDR3 sequences, roughly 17% found once. The specimen sequenced was blood. These receptor sequences come from a man aged 50 to 60 with Graves' hyperthyroidism.

V and J are TRBV28 and TRBJ1-1; D is perhaps TRBD1 (6 bases). This CDR3 comprises 17 residues. CDR1 is MDHEN and CDR2 is SYDVKM in the germline V gene. Between the trimmed V and J ends, which lost 5 bases and 4 bases, there was a span of 23 bases. Written as DNA, the CDR3 is TGTGCCAGCAGTATCGCAGGGGATAAGCCTTGGGGCACTGAAGCTTTCTTT. Residues: CASSIAGDKPWGTEAFF.

This clonotype was recorded a few times. The rearrangement links TRBV30 to TRBJ2-1; D might be TRBD1 or TRBD2, each matching 5 bases. This CDR3 comprises 14 residues. With 4 bases removed from V and 8 bases from J, the gap between germline ends came to 18 bases. CDR1 is GTSNPN, CDR2 SVGIG, per germline (reference sequence). The CDR3 DNA is TGTGCCTGGACACCGGGACCTTTAGACTATGAGCAGTTCTTC. Protein sequence: CAWTPGPLDYEQFF.

The chain has TRBV13 and TRBJ2-1, with 8 nucleotides matching TRBD2. Germline lookup yields CDR1 PRHDT and CDR2 FYEKMQ (reference sequence). Losses at the gene ends were 5 bases for V and 0 bases for J; bases not matched to a gene: 6. CDR3 length: 16 amino acids. CDR3 protein: CASSPISGVSYNEQFF. DNA for the CDR3: TGTGCCAGCAGCCCGATTAGCGGGGTCTCCTACAATGAGCAGTTCTTC.

V is TRBV7-9 and J is TRBJ1-5, with a weak D call TRBD1 (6 bases). CDR3 length: 15 residues. The germline V gene has CDR1 SEHNR and CDR2 FQNEAQ (reference sequence). The V end lost 2 bases, the J end lost 4 bases, and 12 bases lay between the germline ends. This CDR3 reads CASSLWGAGNQPQHF. CDR3 in DNA: TGTGCCAGCAGCTTATGGGGGGCTGGAAATCAGCCCCAGCATTTT. Full variable domain (outside the CDR3, taken from reference TRBV7-9 and TRBJ1-5): DTGVSQNPRHKITKRGQNVTFRCDPISEHNRLYWYRQTLGQGPEFLTYFQNEAQLEKSRLLSDRFSAERPKGSFSTLEIQRTEQGDSAMYLCASSLWGAGNQPQHFGDGTRLSIL.